Listed below are T cell receptor beta chains from one sample, sequenced in a study of cytomegalovirus exposure and HLA in healthy donors. The data were produced by immunoSEQ multiplex PCR, yet TCRdb's version contains in-frame clones alone and is incomplete. The repertoire has about 190,000 clones, around 77% of them found once; the top ten carry 1.6%. Sequencing was performed on PBMCs. These receptors all come from a young woman in good health and CMV-seronegative. CDR3s include the opening cysteine and the closing phenylalanine or tryptophan. The order of the fields is J gene, V gene, CDR3 protein.

J gene: TRBJ2-7
V gene: TRBV7-2
CDR3 protein: CASSFEGGVYEQYF

J gene: -
V gene: TRBV7-6
CDR3 protein: CASSPTAGQGTSYEQYF

J gene: TRBJ1-5
V gene: TRBV7-9
CDR3 protein: CASSLGGDQPQHF

J gene: TRBJ2-3
V gene: TRBV5-4
CDR3 protein: CASSDSGRQDRDTQYF

J gene: TRBJ1-1
V gene: TRBV28
CDR3 protein: CASSLERNLTGSEAFF

J gene: TRBJ1-2
V gene: TRBV15
CDR3 protein: CATRQGQGMLGYTF

J gene: TRBJ1-6
V gene: TRBV7-9
CDR3 protein: CASSPGGAGNSPLHF

J gene: TRBJ2-1
V gene: TRBV30
CDR3 protein: CAWSVLDSSYNEQFF

J gene: TRBJ2-2
V gene: TRBV15
CDR3 protein: CATSKQGYTGELFF

J gene: TRBJ2-7
V gene: TRBV6-5
CDR3 protein: CASGRRGASSYEQYF

J gene: TRBJ2-3
V gene: TRBV27
CDR3 protein: CASIPSSGRTDTQYF

J gene: TRBJ1-3
V gene: TRBV4-3
CDR3 protein: CASSQDHRGLWGNTIYF

J gene: TRBJ1-3
V gene: TRBV25-1
CDR3 protein: CASSQGAGNTIYF

J gene: TRBJ2-1
V gene: TRBV7-2
CDR3 protein: CASSSLLETYNEQFF

J gene: TRBJ1-1
V gene: TRBV5-1
CDR3 protein: CASSLTGAAEAFF

J gene: TRBJ2-7
V gene: TRBV6-1
CDR3 protein: CASSLGLTYEQYF

J gene: TRBJ2-7
V gene: TRBV4-1
CDR3 protein: CASSRTGLSPGKGREQYF

J gene: TRBJ2-6
V gene: TRBV6-6
CDR3 protein: CASSYPGSGANVLTF

J gene: TRBJ2-1
V gene: TRBV4-3
CDR3 protein: CASSQGLAGNNEQFF

J gene: TRBJ2-5
V gene: TRBV9
CDR3 protein: CASSVETGLETQYF

J gene: TRBJ2-3
V gene: TRBV6-4
CDR3 protein: CASSAGTGGTDTQYF

J gene: TRBJ2-4
V gene: TRBV29-1
CDR3 protein: CSVVSAQNIQYF

J gene: TRBJ2-1
V gene: TRBV7-9
CDR3 protein: CASSFTGVWRGSYNEQFF

J gene: TRBJ2-7
V gene: TRBV5-4
CDR3 protein: CASSLGQGEGYEQYF

J gene: TRBJ1-1
V gene: TRBV4-3
CDR3 protein: CASSPQGRTEAFF

J gene: TRBJ1-2
V gene: TRBV4-2
CDR3 protein: CASSQVHGQEYGYTF

J gene: TRBJ2-2
V gene: TRBV5-1
CDR3 protein: CASSLTYRDTGELFF

J gene: TRBJ2-3
V gene: TRBV18
CDR3 protein: CASSPMGAGIDTQYF

J gene: TRBJ1-4
V gene: TRBV29-1
CDR3 protein: CSVGDIGEKLFF

J gene: TRBJ2-2
V gene: TRBV18
CDR3 protein: CASSPGTGSPGELFF

J gene: TRBJ1-2
V gene: TRBV28
CDR3 protein: CASSRTGNYGYTF

J gene: TRBJ1-5
V gene: TRBV20-1
CDR3 protein: CSAAQGQPQHF

J gene: TRBJ2-3
V gene: TRBV5-4
CDR3 protein: CASSPSTGPSTDTQYF

J gene: TRBJ1-4
V gene: TRBV28
CDR3 protein: CASSPQATNEKLFF

J gene: TRBJ1-4
V gene: TRBV7-8
CDR3 protein: CASSGGQGATNEKLFF

J gene: TRBJ2-7
V gene: TRBV28
CDR3 protein: CASSRLYEQYF

J gene: TRBJ2-2
V gene: TRBV19
CDR3 protein: CATKHGLAGYGELFF

J gene: TRBJ2-3
V gene: TRBV7-3
CDR3 protein: CASSPLSGGSTDTQYF

J gene: TRBJ1-1
V gene: TRBV28
CDR3 protein: CASSLLTGGYTEAFF

J gene: TRBJ2-3
V gene: TRBV27
CDR3 protein: CASSATGLTSTDTQYF

J gene: TRBJ1-4
V gene: TRBV25-1
CDR3 protein: CASSVGTGATNEKLFF

J gene: TRBJ1-2
V gene: TRBV7-9
CDR3 protein: CASSLTGSNYGYTF

J gene: TRBJ2-3
V gene: TRBV28
CDR3 protein: CASSERVQGAPDTQYF

J gene: TRBJ1-2
V gene: TRBV2
CDR3 protein: CASSADSVRIRYTF

J gene: TRBJ1-5
V gene: TRBV28
CDR3 protein: CASSYPRTDQPQHF

J gene: TRBJ1-1
V gene: TRBV6-6
CDR3 protein: CASSYSRGMAEAFF

J gene: TRBJ2-7
V gene: TRBV7-2
CDR3 protein: CASSTGFTYEQYF

J gene: TRBJ2-7
V gene: TRBV19
CDR3 protein: CASSSPPGVVSYEQYF

J gene: TRBJ2-7
V gene: TRBV7-2
CDR3 protein: CASSPLGGTESYFNF

J gene: TRBJ1-3
V gene: TRBV19
CDR3 protein: CASWGNGKIGNTIYF

J gene: TRBJ1-1
V gene: TRBV30
CDR3 protein: CATTGTEAFF

J gene: TRBJ2-2
V gene: TRBV9
CDR3 protein: CASSPRDFTGGELFF

J gene: TRBJ2-1
V gene: TRBV5-1
CDR3 protein: CASSFVSQGYNEQFF

J gene: TRBJ2-7
V gene: TRBV29-1
CDR3 protein: CSVTQRADEQYF

J gene: TRBJ2-3
V gene: TRBV18
CDR3 protein: CASSPFAGGYGDTQYF

J gene: TRBJ2-3
V gene: TRBV27
CDR3 protein: CASSFVGGVPDTQYF